This record looks at one T cell receptor beta chain sequence and its context. The V gene's germline CDR1 is MGHDK and CDR2 SYGVNS. This CDR3 region has 16 residues. The junction had 4 bases not matched to a gene; V was cut back by 7 bases and J by 1 base. The sample belongs to a study of blood T cell repertoires in COVID-19. The repertoire was sequenced with immunoSEQ multiplex PCR; TCRdb's copy has only in-frame clones and lacks some. The table records approximately 110,000 clones, approximately 85% of them present only once. This chain joins TRBV25-1 and TRBJ2-1; 13 positions agree with TRBD2. This sequence originates from a middle-aged man with acute or convalescent COVID-19. Sample: peripheral blood. For the CDR3, the DNA is TGTGCCAGCAAGTTGACTAGCGGGGGGTCCTACAATGAGCAGTTCTTC. This encodes CASKLTSGGSYNEQFF. The full variable domain, its missing parts supplied by reference TRBV25-1 and TRBJ2-1, is EADIYQTPRYLVIGTGKKITLECSQTMGHDKMYWYQQDPGMELHLIHYSYGVNSTEKGDLSSESTVSRIRTEHFPLTLESARPSHTSQYLCASKLTSGGSYNEQFFGPGTRLTVL.